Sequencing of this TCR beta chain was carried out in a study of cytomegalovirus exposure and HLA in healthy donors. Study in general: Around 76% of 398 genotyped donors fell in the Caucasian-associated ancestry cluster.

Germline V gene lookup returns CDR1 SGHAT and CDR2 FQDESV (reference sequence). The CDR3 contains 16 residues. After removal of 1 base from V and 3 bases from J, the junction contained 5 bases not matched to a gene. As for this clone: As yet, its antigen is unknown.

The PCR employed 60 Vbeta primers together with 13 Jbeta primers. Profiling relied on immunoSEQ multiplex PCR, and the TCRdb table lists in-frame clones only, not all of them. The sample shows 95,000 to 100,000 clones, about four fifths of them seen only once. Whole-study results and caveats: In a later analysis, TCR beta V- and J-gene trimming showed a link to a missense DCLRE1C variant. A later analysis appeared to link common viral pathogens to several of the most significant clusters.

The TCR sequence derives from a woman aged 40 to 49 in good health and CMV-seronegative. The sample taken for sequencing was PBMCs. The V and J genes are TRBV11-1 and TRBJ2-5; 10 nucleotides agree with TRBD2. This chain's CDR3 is CASSLGIGTSEETQYF. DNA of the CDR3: TGTGCCAGCAGCTTAGGCATCGGGACTAGCGAAGAGACCCAGTACTTC.